One and the same sample provided the 20 T cell receptor beta chains below, sequenced in a study of T cell responses to AZD1222 COVID-19 vaccine. Measured with immunoSEQ multiplex PCR; TCRdb has only the in-frame clones, and not every one. The sample contains 100,000 to 120,000 clones, approximately 89% of which appear only once. The sequencing here drew on peripheral blood, taken 28 days after the second AZD1222 dose. The receptors shown here come from an adult who received the AZD1222 COVID-19 vaccine.

The chain has TRBV7-9 and TRBJ2-5; D tentatively fits TRBD1 or TRBD2 (5 bases each). The V end was cut by 5 bases, the J end by 0 bases, with 10 bases between. CDR1 and CDR2 from the germline V gene are SEHNR and FQNEAQ (reference sequence). CDR3 length: 14 amino acids. DNA of the CDR3: TGTGCCAGCAGCCCGGGACCGAACCAAGAGACCCAGTACTTC. Amino acid sequence: CASSPGPNQETQYF.

V and J are TRBV19 and TRBJ2-7; tentatively, D is TRBD1 (5 bases). The CDR3 is 13 residues long. V was shortened by 2 bases and J by 3 bases, with 8 bases between the two germline ends. Germline-derived CDR1 and CDR2 are LNHDA and SQIVND (reference sequence). CDR3 residues: CASSISRVYEQYF. In DNA, the CDR3 is TGTGCCAGTAGTATATCCAGGGTCTACGAGCAGTACTTC.

V and J are TRBV7-2 and TRBJ1-4, with TRBD1 as a possible D gene (5 bases). Germline CDR1 and CDR2: SGHTA and FQGNSA. CDR3 length equals 13 residues. V lost 4 bases to trimming and J lost 3 bases, with 6 bases between them. CDR3 sequence (DNA): TGTGCCAGCAGCTCAGGGCCTAATGAAAAACTGTTTTTT. It is translated as CASSSGPNEKLFF.

The rearrangement links TRBV11-2 to TRBJ2-7, with D possibly being TRBD2 (6 bases). V lost 3 bases and J 0 bases, leaving 12 bases between the germline ends. The V gene's germline CDR1 is SGHAT and CDR2 FQNNGV. The CDR3 has 15 amino acids. The CDR3 is CASSFASVPSYEQYF. The CDR3 DNA is TGTGCCAGCAGCTTCGCTAGCGTTCCCTCCTACGAGCAGTACTTC.

DNA for the CDR3: TGTGCCAGCAGCTTAGGTCTGCACGCTACTGAAGCTTTCTTT. This translates into CASSLGLHATEAFF. The V call is TRBV7-2, the J call TRBJ1-1, with D hard to call. This CDR3 is built from 14 residues. V shed 1 base and J shed 5 bases, with 11 bases lying between them. Germline CDR1 reads SGHTA; CDR2 reads FQGNSA.

The V and J genes are TRBV6-5 and TRBJ2-7; weak D call: TRBD2 (7 bases). The CDR3 sequence is 15 residues long. Germline CDR1 MNHEY, CDR2 SVGAGI. Trimming shortened V by 6 bases and J by 4 bases, and 19 bases separated the two germline ends. The CDR3: CASRREGGDRYEQYF. CDR3 coding DNA: TGTGCCAGCAGGAGGGAGGGGGGCGACCGTTACGAGCAGTACTTC.

V gene TRBV2 combines with J gene TRBJ2-7; 9 bases align to TRBD2. Germline V gene data show CDR1 as SNHLY and CDR2 as FYNNEI. V lost 7 bases to trimming and J lost 0 bases; unmatched junction nucleotides: 4. CDR3 length: 14 amino acids. The CDR3 region has the DNA TGTGCCAGCATCTGGACTAGCGTCTCCTACGAGCAGTACTTC. Translation gives CASIWTSVSYEQYF.

This clone was detected once. This chain connects TRBV7-2 to TRBJ1-1; D remains unclear. From germline, CDR1 is SGHTA and CDR2 FQGNSA. V lost 5 bases and J lost 11, with 18 bases in between. The CDR3 totals 13 residues. In DNA form, the CDR3 reads TGTGCCAGCAGCATTTTGGGAACGGCGGAGGCTTTCTTT. Translated: CASSILGTAEAFF.

This chain joins TRBV6-2 or TRBV6-3 and TRBJ2-2; D is possibly TRBD2 (6 bases). Germline V gives CDR1 MNHEY, CDR2 SVGEGT. The CDR3 covers 15 residues. The V gene lost 3 bases and the J gene lost 2 bases, with 10 bases spanning the gap. The CDR3 sequence: CASSYLAANTGELFF. CDR3 sequence (DNA): TGTGCCAGCAGTTATTTAGCGGCTAACACCGGGGAGCTGTTTTTT.

This sequence joins TRBV29-1 and TRBJ2-7; D is possibly TRBD2 (5 bases). Germline V gene sequence: CDR1 SQVTM, CDR2 ANQGSEA. This CDR3 region has 13 residues. Trimming shortened V by 5 bases and J by 2 bases, and 13 bases separated the two germline ends. In DNA, the CDR3 is TGCAGCGTTTCTGGAAGCGGAACCTACGAGCAGTACTTC. Its protein product is CSVSGSGTYEQYF.

In DNA, the CDR3 is TGTGCCAGCATCTTCGGCAGGGAGCGAGGGGAGCAGTACTTC. Protein product: CASIFGRERGEQYF. The V and J genes are TRBV6-5 and TRBJ2-7; D is possibly TRBD1 or TRBD2 (5 bases each). Germline V gene sequence: CDR1 MNHEY, CDR2 SVGAGI. With 7 bases removed from V and 7 bases from J, the gap between germline ends came to 20 bases. The CDR3 length is 14 residues.

The chain employs TRBV27 and TRBJ1-5, with D tentatively TRBD1 (6 bases). The CDR3 has 16 amino acids. Germline assignment: CDR1 MNHEY and CDR2 SMNVEV (reference sequence). The ends were cut back, 6 bases at V and 1 base at J, with 16 bases in the middle. The CDR3 loop reads CASRTGQPGSNQPQHF. The CDR3 region has the DNA TGTGCCAGCAGAACAGGACAGCCGGGGAGCAATCAGCCCCAGCATTTT.

The chain employs TRBV18 and TRBJ2-7; possibly TRBD1 for D (6 bases). CDR3 length equals 16 residues. With 0 bases removed from V and 3 bases from J, the gap between germline ends came to 15 bases. Germline CDR1 KGHSH, CDR2 LQKENI. The CDR3 DNA follows: TGTGCCAGCTCACCACCGGGAAGGGGGTCGGGCTACGAGCAGTACTTC. Protein: CASSPPGRGSGYEQYF.

This rearrangement joins TRBV19 to TRBJ2-6; TRBD1 agrees at 7 bases. The CDR3 runs to 17 residues. Germline assignment: CDR1 LNHDA and CDR2 SQIVND (reference sequence). Unmatched junction bases numbered 11, after V lost 5 bases and J lost 4 bases. The DNA of the CDR3 is TGTGCCAGTAGTCAGTGGAAGGGGGCCTCGGGGGCCAACGTCCTGACTTTC. As protein: CASSQWKGASGANVLTF.

The gene calls are TRBV7-3 and TRBJ2-3, with 9 positions matching TRBD2. J gave up 3 bases and V 2 bases, and 3 bases lay outside the gene matches. This CDR3 contains 15 residues. Per the germline V gene, CDR1 is SGHTA and CDR2 is FQGTGA. For the CDR3, the DNA is TGTGCCAGCAGCTTAGCGGGAGGGCCAACAGATACGCAGTATTTT. It yields the protein CASSLAGGPTDTQYF.

The chain combines TRBV7-9 with TRBJ1-1; a weak D match, TRBD1 (5 bases). The CDR3 extends over 13 amino acids. CDR1 and CDR2 (germline): SEHNR, FQNEAQ (reference sequence). Between the trimmed V and J ends, which lost 2 bases and 10 bases, there was a span of 14 bases. In DNA form, the CDR3 reads TGTGCCAGCAGCTTAAACGGCCCGGGGGTAGCTTTCTTT. This translates into CASSLNGPGVAFF.

V is TRBV7-9 and J is TRBJ2-7, with TRBD2 matching 14 bases. After removal of 2 bases from V and 5 bases from J, the junction contained 11 bases not matched to a gene. The CDR3 has 18 residues. Germline V CDR1 and CDR2: SEHNR, FQNEAQ (reference sequence). CDR3 loop: CASSLRPMGLAGVNEQYF. The CDR3, as DNA: TGTGCCAGCAGCTTAAGGCCCATGGGACTAGCGGGAGTCAACGAGCAGTACTTC.

This chain uses TRBV5-1 with TRBJ2-1, with 9 bases matching TRBD2. Trimming removed 2 bases from V and 8 bases from J; junction bases left unmatched: 5. The CDR3 runs to 14 residues. Germline lookup yields CDR1 SGHRS and CDR2 YFSETQ. The DNA for the CDR3 is TGCGCCAGCAGCTTATCGAGCGGGAGGTATGAGCAGTTCTTC. This encodes CASSLSSGRYEQFF.

The rearrangement uses TRBV27 and TRBJ1-5, with 7 bases matching TRBD1. From germline, CDR1 is MNHEY and CDR2 SMNVEV (reference sequence). V was pared by 4 bases and J by 9 bases, with 9 bases of the junction left unmatched. CDR3 length: 14 residues. CDR3 protein: CASSSRQGMGPQHF. CDR3 nucleotide sequence: TGTGCCAGCAGTTCTCGACAGGGTATGGGGCCCCAGCATTTT.

This chain links TRBV18 with TRBJ1-2; no clear D. The CDR3 has 17 residues. Germline lookup yields CDR1 KGHSH and CDR2 LQKENI. V lost 3 bases and J lost 2, with 19 bases in between. The CDR3 nucleotides are TGTGCCAGCTCACCTATTGAACGCTCGGGAAAAAACTATGGCTACACCTTC. Its translation: CASSPIERSGKNYGYTF.